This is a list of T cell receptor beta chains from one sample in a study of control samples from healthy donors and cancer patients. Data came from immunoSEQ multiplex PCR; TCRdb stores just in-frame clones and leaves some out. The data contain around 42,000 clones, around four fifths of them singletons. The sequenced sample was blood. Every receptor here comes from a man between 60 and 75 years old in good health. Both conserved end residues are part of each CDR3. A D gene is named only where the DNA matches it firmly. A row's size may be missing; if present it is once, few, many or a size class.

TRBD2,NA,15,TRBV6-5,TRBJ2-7,CASSYGGDGGYEQYF,TGTGCCAGCAGTTACGGGGGGGACGGAGGGTACGAGCAGTACTTC
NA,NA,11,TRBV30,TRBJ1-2,CAWTGARGYTF,TGTGCCTGGACAGGGGCTCGTGGCTACACCTTC
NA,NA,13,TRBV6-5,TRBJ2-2,CASTITATGELFF,TGTGCCAGCACCATCACGGCCACCGGGGAGCTGTTTTTT
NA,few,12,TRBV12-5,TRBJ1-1,CASGTGFTEAFF,TGTGCTAGTGGAACAGGGTTCACTGAAGCTTTCTTT
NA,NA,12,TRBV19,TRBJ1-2,CASSQFGYGYTF,TGTGCCAGTAGCCAATTCGGCTATGGCTACACCTTC
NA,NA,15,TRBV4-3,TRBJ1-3,CASSQSVLGGNTIYF,TGCGCCAGCAGCCAATCGGTATTGGGAGGAAACACCATATATTTT
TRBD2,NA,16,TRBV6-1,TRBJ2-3,CASSDRAGVSTDTQYF,TGTGCCAGCAGTGATCGGGCGGGGGTCAGCACAGATACGCAGTATTTT
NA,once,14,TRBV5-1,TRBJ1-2,CASSIGRGNYGYTF,TGCGCCAGCAGCATTGGAAGGGGTAACTATGGCTACACCTTC
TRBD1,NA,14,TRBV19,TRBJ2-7,CASSIGRGMYEQYF,TGTGCCAGTAGTATTGGCAGGGGGATGTACGAGCAGTACTTC
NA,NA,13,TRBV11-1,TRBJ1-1,CASSLSAPREAFF,TGTGCCAGCAGCTTATCTGCCCCACGGGAAGCTTTCTTT
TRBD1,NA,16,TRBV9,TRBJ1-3,CASSAGQGVDGNTIYF,TGTGCCAGCAGCGCGGGACAGGGGGTTGATGGGAACACCATATATTTT
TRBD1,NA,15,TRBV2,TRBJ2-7,CASRVALGQVYEQYF,TGTGCCAGCAGGGTTGCTTTGGGACAGGTCTACGAGCAGTACTTC
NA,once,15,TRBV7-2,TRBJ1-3,CASSLDQGIFNTIYF,TGTGCCAGCAGCTTAGACCAGGGAATTTTCAACACCATATATTTT
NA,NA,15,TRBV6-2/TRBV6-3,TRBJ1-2,CASSLSPGALYGYTF,TGTGCCAGCAGCCTAAGCCCCGGGGCCCTCTATGGCTACACCTTC